This T cell receptor beta chain derives from a study of regulatory T cells in long-lasting Graves disease. General study findings and limits: Persistent disease was associated with favored TRBV28 usage and with favored use of TRBJ1-2 and TRBJ2-5.

Time point in this sample: newly diagnosed GD, antithyroid drugs for less than 3 months. With RNA extracted from PBMCs as input, the TCR library was made. EDTA tubes held approximately 8.8 milliliters of peripheral blood from each patient. Relying on iRepertoire HTBI primers and Arm-PCR of CDR3 regions, the team built TCR beta libraries. TCRdb analysed the multiplex PCR reads with MiXCR anew, one entry per CDR3 protein. Of about half a million distinct CDR3 sequences detected, about 12% appear once; the ten largest clones hold approximately 9.6%. Ten or more counts support this clonotype. The antigen is undetermined. The CDR3 contains 15 residues. Trimming removed 2 bases from V and 0 bases from J, with 10 bases in between. CDR1 is LGHDT and CDR2 is YNNKEL in the germline V gene (reference sequence). The sample also formed part of further work on T cells in Graves' hyperthyroidism and ophthalmopathy. From that report: Primed by the HTBI set, a first-round RT-PCR was run on the TCR CDR3.

The sequence derives from a woman aged 25 to 39 with Graves disease. V usage is TRBV3-1 and J usage is TRBJ1-2; no reliable D call. The sample was peripheral blood mononuclear cells (PBMCs), taken at new diagnosis, from a patient treated with antithyroid drugs. CDR3 loop: CASSQFRISNYGYTF. DNA for the CDR3: TGTGCCAGCAGCCAATTCAGAATCTCTAACTATGGCTACACCTTC.